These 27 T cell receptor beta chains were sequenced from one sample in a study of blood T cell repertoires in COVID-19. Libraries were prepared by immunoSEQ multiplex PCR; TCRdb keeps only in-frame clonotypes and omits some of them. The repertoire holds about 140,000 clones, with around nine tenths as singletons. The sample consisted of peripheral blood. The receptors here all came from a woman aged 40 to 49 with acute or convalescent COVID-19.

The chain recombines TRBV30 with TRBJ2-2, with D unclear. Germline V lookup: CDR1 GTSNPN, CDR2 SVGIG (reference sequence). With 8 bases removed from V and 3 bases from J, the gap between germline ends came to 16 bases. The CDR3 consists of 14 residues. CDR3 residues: CAGLTLRDTGELFF. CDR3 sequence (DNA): TGTGCCGGCTTGACTTTACGCGACACCGGGGAGCTGTTTTTT.

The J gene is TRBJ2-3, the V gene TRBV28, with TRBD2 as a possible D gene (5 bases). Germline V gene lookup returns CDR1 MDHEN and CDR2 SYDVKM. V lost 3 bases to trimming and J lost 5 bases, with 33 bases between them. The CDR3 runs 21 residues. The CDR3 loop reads CASSFLFDSKLVLADLDTQYF. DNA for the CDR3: TGTGCCAGCAGTTTTTTGTTCGATAGCAAGTTGGTCCTAGCAGACTTAGATACGCAGTATTTT.

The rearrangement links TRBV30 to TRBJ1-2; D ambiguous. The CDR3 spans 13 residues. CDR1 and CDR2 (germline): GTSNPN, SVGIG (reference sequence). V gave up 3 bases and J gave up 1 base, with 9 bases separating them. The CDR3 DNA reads TGTGCCTGGAGGTCCGGAGTTAACTATGGCTACACCTTC. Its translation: CAWRSGVNYGYTF.

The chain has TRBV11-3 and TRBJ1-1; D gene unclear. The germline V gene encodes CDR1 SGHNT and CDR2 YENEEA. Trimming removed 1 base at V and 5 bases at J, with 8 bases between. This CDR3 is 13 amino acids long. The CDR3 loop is CASSLGSETEAFF. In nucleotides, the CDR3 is TGTGCCAGCAGCTTAGGCAGCGAGACTGAAGCTTTCTTT. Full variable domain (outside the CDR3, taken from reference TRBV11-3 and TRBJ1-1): EAGVVQSPRYKIIEKKQPVAFWCNPISGHNTLYWYLQNLGQGPELLIRYENEEAVDDSQLPKDRFSAERLKGVDSTLKIQPAELGDSAVYLCASSLGSETEAFFGQGTRLTVV.

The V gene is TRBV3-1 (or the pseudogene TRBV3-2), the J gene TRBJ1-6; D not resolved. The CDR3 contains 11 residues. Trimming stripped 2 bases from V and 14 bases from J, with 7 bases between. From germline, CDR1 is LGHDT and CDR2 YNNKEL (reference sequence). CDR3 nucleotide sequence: TGTGCCAGCAGCCAAACGCAGACCCTCCACTTT. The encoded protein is CASSQTQTLHF.

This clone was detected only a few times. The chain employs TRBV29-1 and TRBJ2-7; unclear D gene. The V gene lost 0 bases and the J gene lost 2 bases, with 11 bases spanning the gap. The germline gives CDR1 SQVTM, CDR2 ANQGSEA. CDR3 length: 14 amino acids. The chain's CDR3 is CSVEDSVNPYEQYF. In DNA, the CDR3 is TGCAGCGTTGAAGATTCAGTAAACCCCTACGAGCAGTACTTC.

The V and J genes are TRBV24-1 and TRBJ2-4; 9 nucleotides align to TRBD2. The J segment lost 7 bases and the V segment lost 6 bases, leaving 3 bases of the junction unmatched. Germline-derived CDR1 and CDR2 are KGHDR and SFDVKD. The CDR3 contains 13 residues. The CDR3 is CATSPSGGNIQYF. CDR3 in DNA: TGTGCCACCAGTCCGAGCGGGGGGAACATTCAGTACTTC.

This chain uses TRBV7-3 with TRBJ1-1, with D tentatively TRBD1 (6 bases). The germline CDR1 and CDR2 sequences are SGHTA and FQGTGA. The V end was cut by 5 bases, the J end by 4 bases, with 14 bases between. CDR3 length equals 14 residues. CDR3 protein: CASSPQQGTTEAFF. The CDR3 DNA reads TGTGCCAGCAGCCCGCAACAGGGTACCACTGAAGCTTTCTTT.

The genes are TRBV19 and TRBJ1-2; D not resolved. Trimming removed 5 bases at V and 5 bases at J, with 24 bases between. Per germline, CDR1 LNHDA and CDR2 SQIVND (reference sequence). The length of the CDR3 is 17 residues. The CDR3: CASSLPTDSGVRYGYTF. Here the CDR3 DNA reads TGTGCCAGTAGTCTACCGACGGACTCTGGGGTACGGTATGGCTACACCTTC. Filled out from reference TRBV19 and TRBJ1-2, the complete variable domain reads DGGITQSPKYLFRKEGQNVTLSCEQNLNHDAMYWYRQDPGQGLRLIYYSQIVNDFQKGDIAEGYSVSREKKESFPLTVTSAQKNPTAFYLCASSLPTDSGVRYGYTFGSGTRLTVV.

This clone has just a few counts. CDR3: CASSTSGRGEQYF. The CDR3 region has the DNA TGTGCCAGTAGTACTAGCGGGAGGGGCGAGCAGTACTTC. The gene calls are TRBV19 and TRBJ2-7; 12 nucleotides align to TRBD2. From germline, CDR1 is LNHDA and CDR2 SQIVND (reference sequence). Losses at the gene ends were 4 bases for V and 6 bases for J; bases not matched to a gene: 1. The CDR3 length is 13 residues.

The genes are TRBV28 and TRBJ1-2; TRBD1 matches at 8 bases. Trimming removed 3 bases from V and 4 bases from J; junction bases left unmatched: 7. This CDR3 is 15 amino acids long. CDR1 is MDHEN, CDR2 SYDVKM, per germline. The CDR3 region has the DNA TGTGCCAGCAGTTTGGTCAGGGGGCCGGTCTATGGCTACACCTTC. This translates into CASSLVRGPVYGYTF.

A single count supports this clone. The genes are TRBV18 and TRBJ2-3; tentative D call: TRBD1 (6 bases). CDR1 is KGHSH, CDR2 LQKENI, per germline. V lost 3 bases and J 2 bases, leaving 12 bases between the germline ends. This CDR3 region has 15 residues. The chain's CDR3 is CASSPTGTPTDTQYF. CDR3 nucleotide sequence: TGTGCCAGCTCACCCACAGGGACCCCCACAGATACGCAGTATTTT.

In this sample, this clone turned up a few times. Here the CDR3 reads CASSVLTGQETQYF. The CDR3 nucleotides are TGTGCCAGCAGTGTACTAACGGGACAAGAGACCCAGTACTTC. The chain joins TRBV28 to TRBJ2-5, with D possibly TRBD2 on 5 matching bases. The CDR3 is 14 amino acids. CDR1 is MDHEN, CDR2 SYDVKM, per germline. V lost 5 bases, J lost 2 bases, and 12 bases lay in between.

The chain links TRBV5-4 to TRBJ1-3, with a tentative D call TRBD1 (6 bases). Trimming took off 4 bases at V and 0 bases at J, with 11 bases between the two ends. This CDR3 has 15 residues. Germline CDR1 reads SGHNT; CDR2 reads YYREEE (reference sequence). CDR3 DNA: TGTGCCAGCAGCAAGGACAGAAACTCTGGAAACACCATATATTTT. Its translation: CASSKDRNSGNTIYF.

In nucleotides, the CDR3 is TGTGCCAGCAGGGGGGGACAGGGCCCACAGTACTTC. Residues: CASRGGQGPQYF. V is TRBV6-5 and J is TRBJ2-5, with 9 positions matching TRBD1. The ends lost 6 bases at V and 11 bases at J; junction bases unmatched: 7. Germline values: CDR1 MNHEY, CDR2 SVGAGI. The CDR3 contains 12 residues.

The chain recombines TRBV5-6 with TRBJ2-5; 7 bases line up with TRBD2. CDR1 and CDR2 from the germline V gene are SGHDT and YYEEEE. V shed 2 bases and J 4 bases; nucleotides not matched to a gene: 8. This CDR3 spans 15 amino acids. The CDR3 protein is CASSLGGGGGETQYF. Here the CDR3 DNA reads TGTGCCAGCAGCTTAGGTGGCGGGGGAGGAGAGACCCAGTACTTC.

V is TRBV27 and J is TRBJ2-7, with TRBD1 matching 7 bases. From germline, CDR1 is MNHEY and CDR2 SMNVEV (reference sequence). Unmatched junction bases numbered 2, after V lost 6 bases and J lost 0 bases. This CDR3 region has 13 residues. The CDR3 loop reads CASRGQRSYEQYF. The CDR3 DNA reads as TGTGCCAGCAGGGGACAGCGCTCCTACGAGCAGTACTTC.

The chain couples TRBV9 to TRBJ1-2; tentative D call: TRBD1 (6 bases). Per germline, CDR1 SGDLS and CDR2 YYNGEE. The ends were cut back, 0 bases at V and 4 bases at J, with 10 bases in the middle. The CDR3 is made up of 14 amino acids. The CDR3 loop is CASSVGRGGYGYTF. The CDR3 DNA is TGTGCCAGCAGCGTAGGGAGAGGGGGCTATGGCTACACCTTC.

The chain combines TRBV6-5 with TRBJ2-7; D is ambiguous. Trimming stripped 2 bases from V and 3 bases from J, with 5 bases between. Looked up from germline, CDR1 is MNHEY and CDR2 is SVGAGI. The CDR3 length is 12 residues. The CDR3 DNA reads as TGTGCCAGCAGTTACCGAGGCTACGAGCAGTACTTC. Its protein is CASSYRGYEQYF.

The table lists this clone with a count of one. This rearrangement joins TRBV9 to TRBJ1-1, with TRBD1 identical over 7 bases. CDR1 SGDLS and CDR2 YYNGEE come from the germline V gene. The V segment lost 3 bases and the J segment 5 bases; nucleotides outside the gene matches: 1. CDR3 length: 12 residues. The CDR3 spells CASSGQGTEAFF. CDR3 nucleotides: TGTGCCAGCAGCGGACAGGGTACTGAAGCTTTCTTT.

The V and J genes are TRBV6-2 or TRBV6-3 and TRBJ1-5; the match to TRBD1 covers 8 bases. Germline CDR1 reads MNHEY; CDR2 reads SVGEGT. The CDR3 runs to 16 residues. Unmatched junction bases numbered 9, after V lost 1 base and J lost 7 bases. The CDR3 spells CASSYLPDRGGQPQHF. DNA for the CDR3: TGTGCCAGCAGTTACTTACCTGACAGGGGTGGACAGCCCCAGCATTTT.

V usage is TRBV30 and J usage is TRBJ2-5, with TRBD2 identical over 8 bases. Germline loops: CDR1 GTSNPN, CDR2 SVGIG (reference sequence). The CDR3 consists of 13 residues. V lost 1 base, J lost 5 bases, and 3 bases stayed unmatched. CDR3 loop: CAWSAGGLETQYF. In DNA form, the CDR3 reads TGTGCCTGGAGTGCGGGGGGGTTGGAGACCCAGTACTTC.

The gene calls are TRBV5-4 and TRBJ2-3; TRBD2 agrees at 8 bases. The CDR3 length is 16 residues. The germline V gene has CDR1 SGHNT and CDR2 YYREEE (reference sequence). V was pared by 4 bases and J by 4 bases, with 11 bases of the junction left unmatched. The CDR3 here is CASSPGAGGAPDTQYF. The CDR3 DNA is TGTGCCAGCAGCCCCGGGGCGGGAGGTGCCCCAGATACGCAGTATTTT. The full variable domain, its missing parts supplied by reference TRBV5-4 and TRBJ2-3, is ETGVTQSPTHLIKTRGQQVTLRCSSQSGHNTVSWYQQALGQGPQFIFQYYREEENGRGNFPPRFSGLQFPNYSSELNVNALELDDSALYLCASSPGAGGAPDTQYFGPGTRLTVL.

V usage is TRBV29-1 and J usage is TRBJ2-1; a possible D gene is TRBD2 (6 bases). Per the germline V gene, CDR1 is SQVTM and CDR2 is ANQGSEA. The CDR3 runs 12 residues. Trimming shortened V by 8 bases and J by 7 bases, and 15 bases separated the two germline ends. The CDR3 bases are TGCAGCTCCGGAGAGGCGGGGAATGAGCAGTTCTTC. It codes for CSSGEAGNEQFF.

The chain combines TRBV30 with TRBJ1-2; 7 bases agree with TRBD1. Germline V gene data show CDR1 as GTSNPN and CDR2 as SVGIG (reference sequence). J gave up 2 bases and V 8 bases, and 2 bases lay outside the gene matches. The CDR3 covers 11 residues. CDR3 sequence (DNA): TGTGCCAAGACAGGGAACTATGGCTACACCTTC. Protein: CAKTGNYGYTF. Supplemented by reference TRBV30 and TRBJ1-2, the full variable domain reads SQTIHQWPATLVQPVGSPLSLECTVEGTSNPNLYWYRQAAGRGLQLLFYSVGIGQISSEVPQNLSASRPQDRQFILSSKKLLLSDSGFYLCAKTGNYGYTFGSGTRLTVV.

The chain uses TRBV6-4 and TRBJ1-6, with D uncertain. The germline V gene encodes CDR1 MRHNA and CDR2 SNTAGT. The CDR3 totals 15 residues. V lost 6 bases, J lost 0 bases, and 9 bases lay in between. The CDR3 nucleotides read TGTGCCAGCAGATACACAAGCTCCTATAATTCACCCCTCCACTTT. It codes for CASRYTSSYNSPLHF.

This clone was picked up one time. CDR3 nucleotides: TGTGCCAGCAGTTCCTCCGGGGTCCTGGGGACCCAGTACTTC. Translating it yields CASSSSGVLGTQYF. The V call is TRBV28, the J call TRBJ2-5, with a tentative D call TRBD2 (5 bases). CDR3 length: 14 residues. V gave up 4 bases and J gave up 7 bases, with 16 bases separating them. Germline V gene data show CDR1 as MDHEN and CDR2 as SYDVKM. The entire variable domain, with the rest obtained from reference TRBV28 and TRBJ2-5, is as follows: DVKVTQSSRYLVKRTGEKVFLECVQDMDHENMFWYRQDPGLGLRLIYFSYDVKMKEKGDIPEGYSVSREKKERFSLILESASTNQTSMYLCASSSSGVLGTQYFGPGTRLLVL.